This passage covers 21 T cell receptor beta chains from one sample sequenced in a study of shared clonotypes between healthy human individuals. Terminally differentiated effector memory CD45RA+ cells were excluded from the naive CD8 cells, which were CD45RO-negative and positively selected for CCR7. Measured with immunoSEQ multiplex PCR; TCRdb has only the in-frame clones, and not every one. Among around 2,100,000 clones listed, 85% to 95% were seen once. The sample comprised naive CD8+ T cells sorted from blood. Receptor source: a man younger than 35 in good health.

The V call is TRBV5-6, the J call TRBJ2-2; perhaps TRBD2 as D (7 bases). Trimming removed 0 bases from V and 3 bases from J, with 12 bases in between. The germline V gene has CDR1 SGHDT and CDR2 YYEEEE. The CDR3 covers 16 residues. CDR3 sequence (DNA): TGTGCCAGCAGCTTGGTTCGGGGGGCTTACACCGGGGAGCTGTTTTTT. It is translated as CASSLVRGAYTGELFF.

The V call is TRBV29-1, the J call TRBJ2-2; a possible D gene is TRBD2 (7 bases). V was pared by 2 bases and J by 6 bases, with 13 bases between. The length of the CDR3 is 14 residues. Per germline, CDR1 SQVTM and CDR2 ANQGSEA. CDR3 protein: CSVERGAGSGELFF. DNA for the CDR3: TGCAGCGTTGAACGGGGGGCAGGGTCCGGGGAGCTGTTTTTT.

The chain recombines TRBV4-3 with TRBJ2-1; TRBD2 aligns across 8 bases. The CDR3 has 16 amino acids. CDR1 is LGHNA and CDR2 is YSLEER in the germline V gene. After removal of 0 bases from V and 6 bases from J, the junction contained 7 bases not matched to a gene. CDR3 coding DNA: TGCGCCAGCAGCCAAGATCGGAACGGGAGGGCCAATGAGCAGTTCTTC. This gives the protein CASSQDRNGRANEQFF.

The chain combines TRBV29-1 with TRBJ2-1; D may be TRBD1 or TRBD2 (6 bases each). V gave up 5 bases and J gave up 3 bases, with 11 bases separating them. The CDR3 covers 13 residues. Germline V gives CDR1 SQVTM, CDR2 ANQGSEA. CDR3: CSVIGGHYNEQFF. The CDR3 coding sequence is TGCAGCGTTATCGGGGGCCACTACAATGAGCAGTTCTTC.

The gene calls are TRBV27 and TRBJ2-3; TRBD2 matches 7 bases. CDR1 and CDR2 (germline): MNHEY, SMNVEV (reference sequence). The V gene end was trimmed by 5 bases and the J gene end by 2 bases; junction bases not matched to a gene: 7. This CDR3 comprises 15 residues. The CDR3 DNA follows: TGTGCCAGCAGTCCCTGGGGGGGACTCACAGATACGCAGTATTTT. Translation gives CASSPWGGLTDTQYF.

The chain uses TRBV5-6 and TRBJ1-2; D might be TRBD1 (5 bases). The CDR3 consists of 11 residues. Germline V lookup: CDR1 SGHDT, CDR2 YYEEEE. V lost 3 bases and J 13 bases, leaving 13 bases between the germline ends. The CDR3 nucleotides are TGTGCCAGCAGCTCCATGGGGGATCCCACCTTC. It yields the protein CASSSMGDPTF.

A note on this clone: Other DNA variants within this sample encode the same CDR3. The rearrangement joins TRBV29-1 to TRBJ1-1; D call uncertain. V lost 0 bases, J lost 1 base, and 6 bases lay in between. This CDR3 comprises 13 residues. Germline V CDR1 and CDR2: SQVTM, ANQGSEA. The CDR3 DNA sequence: TGCAGCGTTGAAGACCCCGGGAACACTGAAGCTTTCTTT. Its translation is CSVEDPGNTEAFF.

V usage is TRBV11-1 and J usage is TRBJ2-1; TRBD1 aligns across 7 bases. The germline V gene encodes CDR1 SGHAT and CDR2 FQDESV (reference sequence). The trim removed 4 bases at V and 4 bases at J, leaving 7 bases unmatched. This CDR3 contains 15 residues. The CDR3 DNA is TGTGCCAGCAGCTCTTCGGGACAGTCATACAATGAGCAGTTCTTC. Translated, it gives CASSSSGQSYNEQFF.

The count of this clone is one. Other DNA sequences in the sample encode the same CDR3. The genes are TRBV5-6 and TRBJ2-5, with a weak D call TRBD2 (5 bases). The CDR3 has 14 amino acids. Germline V CDR1 and CDR2: SGHDT, YYEEEE. V shed 0 bases and J shed 3 bases, with 9 bases lying between them. The CDR3 spells CASSLAGMEETQYF. CDR3 DNA sequence: TGTGCCAGCAGCTTGGCGGGAATGGAAGAGACCCAGTACTTC.

A single count supports this clone. This sequence joins TRBV9 and TRBJ2-7; no definite D call. The CDR3 is made up of 13 amino acids. Per germline, CDR1 SGDLS and CDR2 YYNGEE. Trimming stripped 0 bases from V and 6 bases from J, with 10 bases between. The CDR3 region has the DNA TGTGCCAGCAGCGTAGAAACCTTCTCCGAGCAGTACTTC. Protein product: CASSVETFSEQYF.

This chain uses TRBV4-1 with TRBJ2-7; no definite D call. This CDR3 contains 16 residues. The germline V gene encodes CDR1 MGHRA and CDR2 YSYEKL. Trimming shortened V by 0 bases and J by 2 bases, and 14 bases separated the two germline ends. The CDR3 DNA follows: TGCGCCAGCAGCCAAGAAAGGAAAAACTCCGCCTACGAGCAGTACTTC. Protein sequence: CASSQERKNSAYEQYF.

This chain joins TRBV28 and TRBJ2-7; 7 nucleotides match TRBD1. Trimming took 5 bases from V and 0 from J; bases not matched to a gene: 4. The CDR3 contains 14 residues. Germline assignment: CDR1 MDHEN and CDR2 SYDVKM. The CDR3 DNA follows: TGTGCCAGCAGTCCCCGGGACAGCTCCTACGAGCAGTACTTC. Protein sequence: CASSPRDSSYEQYF.

V is TRBV27 and J is TRBJ2-3, with TRBD1 matching over 7 bases. This CDR3 has 16 residues. V shed 5 bases and J 2 bases; nucleotides not matched to a gene: 10. Germline V gene data show CDR1 as MNHEY and CDR2 as SMNVEV (reference sequence). The CDR3 bases are TGTGCCAGCAGTACCGGGACAGCTTTATACACAGATACGCAGTATTTT. Its protein product is CASSTGTALYTDTQYF.

The chain employs TRBV13 and TRBJ2-4, with TRBD1 as a possible D gene (6 bases). There are 16 residues in the CDR3. Germline CDR1 PRHDT, CDR2 FYEKMQ (reference sequence). Trimming cost V 5 bases and J 0 bases, with 14 bases left between them. The CDR3 protein is CASSQRGSLAKNIQYF. The DNA of the CDR3 is TGTGCCAGCAGCCAGAGGGGGAGTCTAGCCAAAAACATTCAGTACTTC. The complete variable domain, with remaining parts taken from reference TRBV13 and TRBJ2-4, reads AAGVIQSPRHLIKEKRETATLKCYPIPRHDTVYWYQQGPGQDPQFLISFYEKMQSDKGSIPDRFSAQQFSDYHSELNMSSLELGDSALYFCASSQRGSLAKNIQYFGAGTRLSVL.

The chain has TRBV4-1 and TRBJ2-1; D call uncertain. V lost 0 bases, J lost 10 bases, and 13 bases lay in between. CDR3 length equals 14 residues. From germline, CDR1 is MGHRA and CDR2 YSYEKL. The CDR3 sequence: CASSQDRTSIEQFF. For the CDR3, the DNA is TGCGCCAGCAGCCAAGATCGGACGAGTATAGAGCAGTTCTTC.

This clone was counted a single time. This chain uses TRBV28 with TRBJ2-2, with 13 positions matching TRBD2. The germline V gene encodes CDR1 MDHEN and CDR2 SYDVKM. This CDR3 is built from 19 residues. The V segment lost 6 bases and the J segment 3 bases; nucleotides outside the gene matches: 13. CDR3 sequence: CASRGVGGLAGAYTGELFF. CDR3 in DNA: TGTGCCAGCAGAGGCGTAGGAGGACTAGCGGGGGCCTACACCGGGGAGCTGTTTTTT.

The chain has TRBV27 and TRBJ2-3; D perhaps matches TRBD1 (6 bases). The length of the CDR3 is 18 residues. In germline, CDR1 is MNHEY, CDR2 SMNVEV (reference sequence). V lost 9 bases and J lost 3, with 28 bases in between. CDR3 protein: CASLPRSTSGAGTDTQYF. The CDR3 nucleotides read TGTGCCAGTCTGCCCCGGTCTACCTCAGGGGCTGGAACAGATACGCAGTATTTT.

This chain connects TRBV4-1 to TRBJ1-1; no clear D. Germline V gene data show CDR1 as MGHRA and CDR2 as YSYEKL. Trimming pared 2 bases from V and 5 bases from J, leaving 12 bases between. This CDR3 has 14 residues. CDR3 in amino acids: CASSQSPGVTEAFF. DNA of the CDR3: TGCGCCAGCAGCCAAAGCCCAGGAGTTACTGAAGCTTTCTTT.

V gene TRBV7-3 combines with J gene TRBJ2-3, with D perhaps TRBD1 (6 bases). Per germline, CDR1 SGHTA and CDR2 FQGTGA. The CDR3 is 16 amino acids. The V and J ends lost 5 bases and 2 bases respectively, with 17 bases between them. The CDR3 bases are TGTGCCAGCAGCAAGGACAGCCTAAGTGCCACAGATACGCAGTATTTT. Translating gives CASSKDSLSATDTQYF.

V is TRBV4-1 and J is TRBJ2-7; 7 positions match TRBD2. Per germline, CDR1 MGHRA and CDR2 YSYEKL. This CDR3 comprises 16 residues. The trim removed 0 bases at V and 2 bases at J, leaving 7 bases unmatched. CDR3 nucleotide sequence: TGCGCCAGCAGCCAAGATCAAGCGGGAATTCCCTACGAGCAGTACTTC. It encodes CASSQDQAGIPYEQYF.

This chain uses TRBV28 with TRBJ1-4; D gene uncertain. The CDR3 is 15 residues long. Trimming pared 2 bases from V and 7 bases from J, leaving 14 bases between. The V gene's germline CDR1 is MDHEN and CDR2 SYDVKM. The chain's CDR3 is CASSLGPGPGEKLFF. Here the CDR3 DNA reads TGTGCCAGCAGTTTAGGGCCTGGTCCGGGTGAAAAACTGTTTTTT.